Presented here are 14 T cell receptor beta chains from one specimen sequenced in a study of technical replicates of blood from a few donors. Sequencing used immunoSEQ multiplex PCR; TCRdb keeps in-frame clones, though not all of them. The sample yields tens of thousands of clones, around 93% seen once. Sequencing was performed on T cells isolated from PBMCs. These receptor sequences come from a human donor in good health.

V is TRBV4-1 and J is TRBJ2-5; TRBD1 aligns across 7 bases. The germline V gene has CDR1 MGHRA and CDR2 YSYEKL. The CDR3 is 16 residues long. The V segment lost 0 bases and the J segment 1 base; nucleotides outside the gene matches: 5. The CDR3 DNA sequence: TGCGCCAGCAGCCAAGATAGGCGGACAGGCCAAGAGACCCAGTACTTC. As protein: CASSQDRRTGQETQYF.

The chain has TRBV27 and TRBJ1-4; D ambiguous. CDR1 is MNHEY and CDR2 is SMNVEV in the germline V gene (reference sequence). Trimming stripped 2 bases from V and 0 bases from J, with 10 bases between. The CDR3 extends over 16 amino acids. The CDR3 DNA sequence: TGTGCCAGCAGTTTAACTCCCCTGCCAACTAATGAAAAACTGTTTTTT. It specifies CASSLTPLPTNEKLFF.

The table lists this clone with a count of one. This chain uses TRBV7-3 with TRBJ2-5; TRBD1 matches 7 bases. The CDR3 runs 15 residues. J gave up 4 bases and V 5 bases, and 10 bases lay outside the gene matches. From germline, CDR1 is SGHTA and CDR2 FQGTGA. The CDR3 protein is CASSPYPGTAETQYF. The CDR3 DNA sequence: TGTGCCAGCAGCCCGTACCCCGGGACAGCAGAGACCCAGTACTTC. The full variable domain, its missing parts supplied by reference TRBV7-3 and TRBJ2-5, is GAGVSQTPSNKVTEKGKYVELRCDPISGHTALYWYRQSLGQGPEFLIYFQGTGAADDSGLPNDRFFAVRPEGSVSTLKIQRTERGDSAVYLCASSPYPGTAETQYFGPGTRLLVL.

V is TRBV18 and J is TRBJ1-3; D is unresolved. The length of the CDR3 is 17 residues. Germline V lookup: CDR1 KGHSH, CDR2 LQKENI. V dropped 4 bases and J dropped 3 bases, with 19 bases sitting between them. CDR3 in DNA: TGTGCCAGCTCACGATCTGGAATTCTCGGGTTTGGAAACACCATATATTTT. It codes for CASSRSGILGFGNTIYF.

The gene calls are TRBV6-5 and TRBJ1-2; no clear D. The germline V gene encodes CDR1 MNHEY and CDR2 SVGAGI. The germline V and J ends were trimmed by 4 bases and 2 bases, with 17 bases remaining between them. This CDR3 region has 16 residues. The CDR3 here is CASSSSRGPINYGYTF. DNA for the CDR3: TGTGCCAGCAGTTCCTCACGCGGTCCGATAAACTATGGCTACACCTTC.

CDR3 sequence: CAWSGVREQYF. CDR3 nucleotide sequence: TGTGCCTGGTCGGGGGTCCGCGAGCAGTACTTC. This chain uses TRBV30 with TRBJ2-7, with D maybe TRBD2 (6 bases). Trimming removed 5 bases from V and 6 bases from J, with 11 bases in between. Germline CDR1 reads GTSNPN; CDR2 reads SVGIG (reference sequence). The CDR3 extends over 11 amino acids.

The rearrangement uses TRBV16 and TRBJ2-3; unclear D gene. This CDR3 has 15 residues. The V gene's germline CDR1 is KGHSY and CDR2 FQNENV. V lost 2 bases and J lost 4, with 13 bases in between. CDR3 loop: CASSQMSPRADTQYF. Here the CDR3 DNA reads TGTGCCAGCAGCCAAATGTCCCCCCGCGCAGATACGCAGTATTTT.

This chain links TRBV5-1 with TRBJ2-3, with D possibly matching TRBD1 (6 bases). The CDR3 consists of 12 residues. The ends were cut back, 6 bases at V and 2 bases at J, with 7 bases in the middle. From germline, CDR1 is SGHRS and CDR2 YFSETQ. CDR3 nucleotides: TGCGCCAGCACAGGGGACACAGATACGCAGTATTTT. Translation gives CASTGDTDTQYF. The full variable domain, its missing parts supplied by reference TRBV5-1 and TRBJ2-3, is KAGVTQTPRYLIKTRGQQVTLSCSPISGHRSVSWYQQTPGQGLQFLFEYFSETQRNKGNFPGRFSGRQFSNSRSEMNVSTLELGDSALYLCASTGDTDTQYFGPGTRLTVL.

The chain couples TRBV10-2 to TRBJ2-7; 10 positions agree with TRBD1. CDR1 and CDR2 from the germline V gene are WSHSY and SAAADI. Trimming removed 6 bases from V and 2 bases from J; junction bases left unmatched: 16. The CDR3 contains 18 residues. CDR3 amino acids: CASSYRDRGSPNTYEQYF. The CDR3 DNA sequence: TGCGCCAGCAGCTACCGGGACAGGGGAAGTCCAAATACCTACGAGCAGTACTTC.

The rearrangement links TRBV6-6 to TRBJ1-2, with no clear D. Germline V gene lookup returns CDR1 MNHNY and CDR2 SVGAGI (reference sequence). With 8 bases removed from V and 3 bases from J, the gap between germline ends came to 10 bases. This CDR3 is 12 amino acids long. CDR3 DNA: TGTGCCAGCTCTTCCCCGGACTATGGCTACACCTTC. It translates to CASSSPDYGYTF.

The rearrangement links TRBV19 to TRBJ2-7, with 7 bases aligning to TRBD1. Germline CDR1 is LNHDA and CDR2 is SQIVND (reference sequence). The CDR3 covers 16 residues. V lost 4 bases and J lost 7; bases outside the gene matches: 16. Here the CDR3 reads CASSTIQGPTGREQYF. For the CDR3, the DNA is TGTGCCAGTAGTACGATACAGGGGCCAACCGGCCGGGAGCAGTACTTC.

This chain uses TRBV25-1 with TRBJ1-2; D unresolved. Germline V gene lookup returns CDR1 MGHDK and CDR2 SYGVNS. V dropped 3 bases and J dropped 1 base, with 15 bases sitting between them. The CDR3 has 16 amino acids. CDR3: CASSDYASPYNYGYTF. DNA of the CDR3: TGTGCCAGCAGTGACTATGCGAGCCCTTATAACTATGGCTACACCTTC.

The chain uses TRBV4-2 and TRBJ1-1; D is uncertain. The CDR3 runs 16 residues. Between the trimmed V and J ends, which lost 2 bases and 0 bases, there was a span of 13 bases. Germline loops: CDR1 LGHNA, CDR2 YNFKEQ. This chain's CDR3 is CASSQSRAYVNTEAFF. The CDR3 nucleotides are TGTGCCAGCAGCCAATCGCGCGCCTACGTGAACACTGAAGCTTTCTTT.

V gene TRBV25-1 combines with J gene TRBJ2-7; TRBD1 is a possible D gene (5 bases). The CDR3 contains 13 residues. Trimming took 5 bases from V and 6 from J, leaving 14 bases between them. The V gene's germline CDR1 is MGHDK and CDR2 SYGVNS. The CDR3 sequence is CASSPPRGSEQYF. CDR3 nucleotide sequence: TGTGCCAGCAGTCCCCCAAGGGGCAGCGAGCAGTACTTC.